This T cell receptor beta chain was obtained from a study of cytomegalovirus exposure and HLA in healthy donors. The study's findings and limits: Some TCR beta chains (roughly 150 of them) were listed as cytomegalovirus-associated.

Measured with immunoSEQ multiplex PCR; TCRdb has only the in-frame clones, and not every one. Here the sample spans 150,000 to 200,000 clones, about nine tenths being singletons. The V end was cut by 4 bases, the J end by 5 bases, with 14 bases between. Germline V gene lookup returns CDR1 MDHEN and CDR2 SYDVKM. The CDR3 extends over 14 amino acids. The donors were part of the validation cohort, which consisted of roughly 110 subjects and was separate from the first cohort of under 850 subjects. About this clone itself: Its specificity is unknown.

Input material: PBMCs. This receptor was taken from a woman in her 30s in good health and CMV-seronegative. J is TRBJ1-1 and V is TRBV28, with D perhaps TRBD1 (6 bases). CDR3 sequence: CASSSTGIDTEAFF. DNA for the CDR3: TGTGCCAGCAGTTCAACAGGGATAGATACTGAAGCTTTCTTT. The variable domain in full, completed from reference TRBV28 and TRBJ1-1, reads DVKVTQSSRYLVKRTGEKVFLECVQDMDHENMFWYRQDPGLGLRLIYFSYDVKMKEKGDIPEGYSVSREKKERFSLILESASTNQTSMYLCASSSTGIDTEAFFGQGTRLTVV.